This T cell receptor (beta chain) was recorded in a study of blood T cell repertoires in COVID-19. For the study at large: COVID-19 samples, acute and convalescent, were from the United States, Italy and Spain. T cells, B-cell-depleted T cells, or PBMCs supplied cDNA or gDNA.

As processed by the authors: By means of reference gene primer amplification, nucleated cell counts were estimated. Profiled with immunoSEQ multiplex PCR; TCRdb holds only in-frame clones, not every one. Clone size and the V and J calls come from that table; the DNA yielded D and trimming. The profile shows some 40,000 clones, roughly 70% of them singletons. This clone was detected only once. Germline V gives CDR1 LNHDA, CDR2 SQIVND (reference sequence). There are 14 residues in the CDR3. The ends were cut back, 10 bases at V and 8 bases at J, with 18 bases in the middle. Material for sequencing was peripheral blood. This receptor was obtained from a man older than 75 with acute or convalescent COVID-19. V is TRBV19 and J is TRBJ1-6, with a possible D match to TRBD1 (5 bases). The CDR3 loop is CATKGQLRDSPLHF. The CDR3 DNA is TGTGCCACCAAAGGACAATTAAGGGATTCACCCCTCCACTTT.